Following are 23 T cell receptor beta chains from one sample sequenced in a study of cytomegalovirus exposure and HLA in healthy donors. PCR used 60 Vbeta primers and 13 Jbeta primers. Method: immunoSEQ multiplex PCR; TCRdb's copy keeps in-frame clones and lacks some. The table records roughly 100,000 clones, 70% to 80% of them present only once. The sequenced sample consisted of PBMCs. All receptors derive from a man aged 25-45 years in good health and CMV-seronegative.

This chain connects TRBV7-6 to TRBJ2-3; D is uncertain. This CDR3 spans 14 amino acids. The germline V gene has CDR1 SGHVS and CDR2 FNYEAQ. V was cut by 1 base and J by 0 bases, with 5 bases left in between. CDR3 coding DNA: TGTGCCAGCAGCTTAGGGCTGAGCACAGATACGCAGTATTTT. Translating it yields CASSLGLSTDTQYF.

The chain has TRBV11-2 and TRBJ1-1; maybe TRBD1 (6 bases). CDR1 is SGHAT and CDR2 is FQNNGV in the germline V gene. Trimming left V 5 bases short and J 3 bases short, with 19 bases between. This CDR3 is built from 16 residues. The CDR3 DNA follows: TGTGCCAGCAGCCACGAACCCACGACAGGTTACACTGAAGCTTTCTTT. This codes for CASSHEPTTGYTEAFF.

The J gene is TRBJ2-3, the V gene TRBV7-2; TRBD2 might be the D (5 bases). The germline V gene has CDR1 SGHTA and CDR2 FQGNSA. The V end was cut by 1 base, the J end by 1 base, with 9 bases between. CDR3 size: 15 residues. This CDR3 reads CASSLESSGTDTQYF. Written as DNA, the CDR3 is TGTGCCAGCAGCTTAGAGAGTAGCGGCACAGATACGCAGTATTTT.

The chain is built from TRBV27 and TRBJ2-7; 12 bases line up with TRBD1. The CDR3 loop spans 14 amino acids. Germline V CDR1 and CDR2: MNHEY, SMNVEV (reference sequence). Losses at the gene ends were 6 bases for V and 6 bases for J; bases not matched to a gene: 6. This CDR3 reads CASRTGTGGFEQYF. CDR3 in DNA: TGTGCCAGCAGGACCGGGACAGGGGGCTTCGAGCAGTACTTC.

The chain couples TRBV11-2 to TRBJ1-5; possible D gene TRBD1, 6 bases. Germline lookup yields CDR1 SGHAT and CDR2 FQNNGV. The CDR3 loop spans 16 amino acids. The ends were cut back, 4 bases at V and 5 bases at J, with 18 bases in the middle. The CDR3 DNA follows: TGTGCCAGCAGCTGGGGGGGCGGGGGAGGGGATCAGCCCCAGCATTTT. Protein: CASSWGGGGGDQPQHF. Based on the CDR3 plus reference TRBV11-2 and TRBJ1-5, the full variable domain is EAGVAQSPRYKIIEKRQSVAFWCNPISGHATLYWYQQILGQGPKLLIQFQNNGVVDDSQLPKDRFSAERLKGVDSTLKIQPAKLEDSAVYLCASSWGGGGGDQPQHFGDGTRLSIL.

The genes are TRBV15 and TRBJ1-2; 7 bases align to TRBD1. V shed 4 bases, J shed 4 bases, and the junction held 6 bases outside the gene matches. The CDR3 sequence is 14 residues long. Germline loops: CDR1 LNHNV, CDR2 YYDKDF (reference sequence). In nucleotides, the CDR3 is TGTGCCACCAGCACAGGGACAGACCTCTATGGCTACACCTTC. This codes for CATSTGTDLYGYTF.

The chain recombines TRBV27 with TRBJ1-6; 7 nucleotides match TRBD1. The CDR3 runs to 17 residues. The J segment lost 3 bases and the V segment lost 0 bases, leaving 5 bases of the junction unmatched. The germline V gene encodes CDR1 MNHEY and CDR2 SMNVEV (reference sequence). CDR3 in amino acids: CASSLSATGHYNSPLHF. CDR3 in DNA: TGTGCCAGCAGTTTATCAGCGACAGGGCACTATAATTCACCCCTCCACTTT.

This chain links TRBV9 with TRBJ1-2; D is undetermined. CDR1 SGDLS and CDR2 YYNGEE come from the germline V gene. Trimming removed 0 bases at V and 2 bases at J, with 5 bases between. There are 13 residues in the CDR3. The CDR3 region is CASSVDQNYGYTF. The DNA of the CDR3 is TGTGCCAGCAGCGTAGATCAGAACTATGGCTACACCTTC. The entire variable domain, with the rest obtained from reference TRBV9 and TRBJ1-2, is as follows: DSGVTQTPKHLITATGQRVTLRCSPRSGDLSVYWYQQSLDQGLQFLIQYYNGEERAKGNILERFSAQQFPDLHSELNLSSLELGDSALYFCASSVDQNYGYTFGSGTRLTVV.

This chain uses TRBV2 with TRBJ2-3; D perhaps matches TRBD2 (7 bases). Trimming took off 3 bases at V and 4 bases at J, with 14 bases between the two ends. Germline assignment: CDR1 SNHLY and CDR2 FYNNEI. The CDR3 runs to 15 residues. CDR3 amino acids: CASSEGGGSADTQYF. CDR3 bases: TGTGCCAGCAGTGAGGGAGGGGGGAGTGCAGATACGCAGTATTTT.

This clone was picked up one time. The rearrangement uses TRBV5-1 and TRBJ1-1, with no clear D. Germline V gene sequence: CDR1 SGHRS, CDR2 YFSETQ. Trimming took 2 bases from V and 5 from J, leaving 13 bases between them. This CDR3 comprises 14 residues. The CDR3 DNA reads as TGCGCCAGCAGCTTTATAATTTCGGGGACTGAAGCTTTCTTT. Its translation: CASSFIISGTEAFF. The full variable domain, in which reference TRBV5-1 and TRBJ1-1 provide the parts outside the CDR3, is KAGVTQTPRYLIKTRGQQVTLSCSPISGHRSVSWYQQTPGQGLQFLFEYFSETQRNKGNFPGRFSGRQFSNSRSEMNVSTLELGDSALYLCASSFIISGTEAFFGQGTRLTVV.

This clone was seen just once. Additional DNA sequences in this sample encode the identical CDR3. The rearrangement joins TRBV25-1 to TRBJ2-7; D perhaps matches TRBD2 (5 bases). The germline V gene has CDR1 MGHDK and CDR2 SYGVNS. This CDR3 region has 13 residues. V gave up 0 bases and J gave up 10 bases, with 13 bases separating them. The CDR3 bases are TGTGCCAGCAGTGAATACGGGGATCGCGAACAGTACTTC. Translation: CASSEYGDREQYF.

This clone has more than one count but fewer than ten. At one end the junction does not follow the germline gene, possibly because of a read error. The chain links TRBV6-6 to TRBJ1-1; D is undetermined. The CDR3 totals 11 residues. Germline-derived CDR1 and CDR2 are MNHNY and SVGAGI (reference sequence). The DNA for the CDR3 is TGTGCCAGCAGCCCCGGGTCCTTCTGGAAATTT. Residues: CASSPGSFWKF.

The CDR3 region is CASSWQGENTEAFF. CDR3 bases: TGCGCCAGCAGCTGGCAGGGGGAAAACACTGAAGCTTTCTTT. V and J are TRBV5-1 and TRBJ1-1, with 7 bases lining up with TRBD1. CDR1 and CDR2 (germline): SGHRS, YFSETQ. The junction had 4 bases not matched to a gene; V was cut back by 3 bases and J by 2 bases. The CDR3 runs 14 residues.

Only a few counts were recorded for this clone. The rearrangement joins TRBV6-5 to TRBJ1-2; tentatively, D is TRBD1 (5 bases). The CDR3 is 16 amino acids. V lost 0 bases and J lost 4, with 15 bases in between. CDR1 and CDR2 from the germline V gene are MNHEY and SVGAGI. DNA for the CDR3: TGTGCCAGCAGTTACTCGATGGAGGGGCTCCCCTATGGCTACACCTTC. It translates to CASSYSMEGLPYGYTF.

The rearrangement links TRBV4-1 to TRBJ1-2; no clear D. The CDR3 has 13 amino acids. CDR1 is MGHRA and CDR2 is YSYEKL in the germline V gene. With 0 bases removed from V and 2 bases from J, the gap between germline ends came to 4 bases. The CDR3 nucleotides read TGCGCCAGCAGCCAAGACAAAAACTATGGCTACACCTTC. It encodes CASSQDKNYGYTF.

This CDR3 reads CASSASGKVWTETQYF. The CDR3 DNA follows: TGTGCCAGCAGCGCCAGCGGGAAAGTTTGGACGGAGACCCAGTACTTC. The V gene is TRBV9, the J gene TRBJ2-5; 7 bases match TRBD2. CDR1 SGDLS and CDR2 YYNGEE come from the germline V gene. The CDR3 covers 16 residues. V shed 3 bases, J shed 5 bases, and the junction held 13 bases outside the gene matches.

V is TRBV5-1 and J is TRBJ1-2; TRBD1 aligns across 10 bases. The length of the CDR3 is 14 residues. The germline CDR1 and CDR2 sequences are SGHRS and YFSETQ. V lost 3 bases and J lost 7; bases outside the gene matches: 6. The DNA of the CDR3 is TGCGCCAGCAGCTCCGGACAGGGGGTGTCTGGCTACACCTTC. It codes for CASSSGQGVSGYTF.

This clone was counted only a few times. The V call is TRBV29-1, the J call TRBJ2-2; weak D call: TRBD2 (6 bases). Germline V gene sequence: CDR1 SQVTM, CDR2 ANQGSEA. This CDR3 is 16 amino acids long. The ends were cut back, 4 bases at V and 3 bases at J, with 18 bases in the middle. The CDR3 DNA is TGCAGCGTTGGTGGTCGTGGGACTGAATACACCGGGGAGCTGTTTTTT. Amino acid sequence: CSVGGRGTEYTGELFF.

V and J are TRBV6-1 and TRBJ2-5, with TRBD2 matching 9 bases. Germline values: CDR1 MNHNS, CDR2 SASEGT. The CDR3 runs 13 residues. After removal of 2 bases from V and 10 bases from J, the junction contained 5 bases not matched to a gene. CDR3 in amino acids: CASSESREGLQYF. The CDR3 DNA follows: TGTGCCAGCAGTGAATCGCGGGAGGGCCTCCAGTACTTC.

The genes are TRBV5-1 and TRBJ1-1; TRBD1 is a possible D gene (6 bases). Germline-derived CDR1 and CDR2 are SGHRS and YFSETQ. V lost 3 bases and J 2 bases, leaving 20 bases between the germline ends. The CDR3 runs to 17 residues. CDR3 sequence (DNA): TGCGCCAGCAGCTGGACCGGGGGGGGCCGCCCTAACACTGAAGCTTTCTTT. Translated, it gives CASSWTGGGRPNTEAFF.

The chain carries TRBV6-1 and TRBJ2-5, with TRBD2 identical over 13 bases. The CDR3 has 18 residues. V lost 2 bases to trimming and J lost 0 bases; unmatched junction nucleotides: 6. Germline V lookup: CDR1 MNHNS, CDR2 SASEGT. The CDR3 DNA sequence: TGTGCCAGCAGTGAACGACTAGCGGGGGGCCCGTACCAAGAGACCCAGTACTTC. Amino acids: CASSERLAGGPYQETQYF.

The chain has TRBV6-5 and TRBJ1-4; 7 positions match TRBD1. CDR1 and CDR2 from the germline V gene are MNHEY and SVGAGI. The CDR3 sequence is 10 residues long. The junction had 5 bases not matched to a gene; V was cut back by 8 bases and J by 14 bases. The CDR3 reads CASQGESLFF. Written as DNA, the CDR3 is TGTGCCAGCCAGGGGGAATCGCTGTTTTTT.

DNA for the CDR3: TGTGCCAGCAGTATAGCGGGAGGGTCCTACAATGAGCAGTTCTTC. Amino acid sequence: CASSIAGGSYNEQFF. V usage is TRBV25-1 and J usage is TRBJ2-1; 11 bases align to TRBD2. CDR1 and CDR2 from the germline V gene are MGHDK and SYGVNS. With V trimmed by 5 bases and J by 1 base, 1 base remained unmatched. This CDR3 has 15 amino acids. The whole variable domain, remainder taken from reference TRBV25-1 and TRBJ2-1, is EADIYQTPRYLVIGTGKKITLECSQTMGHDKMYWYQQDPGMELHLIHYSYGVNSTEKGDLSSESTVSRIRTEHFPLTLESARPSHTSQYLCASSIAGGSYNEQFFGPGTRLTVL.